This TCR beta chain was sequenced in a study of cytomegalovirus exposure and HLA in healthy donors. This table comes from immunoSEQ multiplex PCR, and its TCRdb copy is limited to in-frame clones, with some not included. The data hold about 98,000 clones, with 70% to 90% observed a single time. V was pared by 6 bases and J by 3 bases, with 26 bases between. Germline CDR1 reads MNHEY; CDR2 reads SMNVEV (reference sequence). The CDR3 length is 19 residues. This clone was recorded once. V gene TRBV27 combines with J gene TRBJ2-2, with D maybe TRBD1 (5 bases). Source material: PBMCs. The receptor's source is a woman between 25 and 40 years old in good health and CMV-seronegative. The CDR3, as DNA: TGTGCCAGCAGCCGTCTTGCCCGGGCAGGGATGGGGCACACCGGGGAGCTGTTTTTT. Its protein product is CASSRLARAGMGHTGELFF.